The source of this TCR beta chain is a study of cytomegalovirus exposure and HLA in healthy donors. Germline CDR1 MDHEN, CDR2 SYDVKM. CDR3 length: 15 amino acids. Trimming stripped 5 bases from V and 0 bases from J, with 11 bases between. The PCR employed 60 Vbeta primers together with 13 Jbeta primers. The repertoire was sequenced with immunoSEQ multiplex PCR; TCRdb's copy has only in-frame clones and lacks some. The table records 200,000 to 250,000 clones, 77% of them present only once. Source material: PBMCs. V is TRBV28 and J is TRBJ1-3; D is unclear. The source is a woman in her fifties or sixties in good health and CMV-seropositive. CDR3 nucleotide sequence: TGTGCCAGCAGTAATCGGAGGCACTCTGGAAACACCATATATTTT. It translates to CASSNRRHSGNTIYF.